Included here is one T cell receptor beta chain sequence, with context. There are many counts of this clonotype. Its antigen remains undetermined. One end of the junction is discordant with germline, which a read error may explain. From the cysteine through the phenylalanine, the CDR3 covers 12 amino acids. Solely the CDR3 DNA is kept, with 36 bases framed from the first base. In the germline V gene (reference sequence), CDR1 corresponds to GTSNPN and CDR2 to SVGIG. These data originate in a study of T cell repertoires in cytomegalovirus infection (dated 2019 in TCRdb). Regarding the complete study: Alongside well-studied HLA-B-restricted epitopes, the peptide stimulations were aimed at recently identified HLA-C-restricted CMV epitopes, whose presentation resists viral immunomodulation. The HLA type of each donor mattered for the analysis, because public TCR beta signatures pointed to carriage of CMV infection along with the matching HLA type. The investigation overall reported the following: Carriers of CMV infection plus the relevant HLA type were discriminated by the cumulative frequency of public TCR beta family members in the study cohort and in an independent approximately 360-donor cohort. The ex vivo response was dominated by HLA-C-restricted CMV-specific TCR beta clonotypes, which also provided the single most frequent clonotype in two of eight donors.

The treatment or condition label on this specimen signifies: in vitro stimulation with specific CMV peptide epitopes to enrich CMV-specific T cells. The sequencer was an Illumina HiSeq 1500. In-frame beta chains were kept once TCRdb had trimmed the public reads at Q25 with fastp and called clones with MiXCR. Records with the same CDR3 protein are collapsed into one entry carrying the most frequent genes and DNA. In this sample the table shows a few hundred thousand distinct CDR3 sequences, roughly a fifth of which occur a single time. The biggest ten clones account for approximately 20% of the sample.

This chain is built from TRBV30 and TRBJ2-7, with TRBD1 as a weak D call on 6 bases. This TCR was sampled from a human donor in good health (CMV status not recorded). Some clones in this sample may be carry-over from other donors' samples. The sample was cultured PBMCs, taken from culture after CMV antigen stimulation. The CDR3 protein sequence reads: CAWSSLGQPGDF. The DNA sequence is TGTGCCTGGAGTAGCCTCGGACAGCCAGGTGACTTC.